This record covers a single TCR beta chain. The sample is drawn from a study of T cell repertoires in cytomegalovirus infection. Study context: An indication of both CMV infection and matching HLA type came from public TCR beta signatures.

TCRdb analysed the reads with MiXCR anew, one entry per CDR3 protein. The table shows 600,000 to 800,000 distinct CDR3 sequences, with around 24% occurring only once. The sample was CD8+ T cells from PBMCs. This clonotype was sampled from a human donor in good health (CMV status not recorded). Some clones in this sample may be carry-over from other donors' samples.

In DNA, the CDR3 is TGTGCCAGCAGCTTAGACGTGGTGACCCAGTACTTC. Its translation is CASSLDVVTQYF. The chain is built from TRBV7-2 and TRBJ2-5; unclear D gene. This CDR3 spans 12 amino acids. V lost 1 base and J lost 7, with 7 bases in between. Germline V gives CDR1 SGHTA, CDR2 FQGNSA.